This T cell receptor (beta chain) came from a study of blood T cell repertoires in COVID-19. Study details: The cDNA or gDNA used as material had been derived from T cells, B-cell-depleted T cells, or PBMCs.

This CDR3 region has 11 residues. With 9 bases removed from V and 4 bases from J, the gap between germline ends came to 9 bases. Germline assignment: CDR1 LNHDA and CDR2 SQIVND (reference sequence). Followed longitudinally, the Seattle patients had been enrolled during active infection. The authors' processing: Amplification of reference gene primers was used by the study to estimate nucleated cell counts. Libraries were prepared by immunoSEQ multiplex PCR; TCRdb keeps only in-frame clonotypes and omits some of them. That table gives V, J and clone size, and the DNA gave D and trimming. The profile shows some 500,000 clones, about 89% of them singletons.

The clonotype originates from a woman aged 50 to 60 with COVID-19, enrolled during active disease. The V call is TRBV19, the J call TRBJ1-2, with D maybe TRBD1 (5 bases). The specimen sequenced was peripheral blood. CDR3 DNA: TGTGCCAGCGGACAAGGCTATGGCTACACCTTC. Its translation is CASGQGYGYTF.